This T cell receptor (beta chain) was profiled in a study of cytomegalovirus exposure and HLA in healthy donors. The germline gives CDR1 MDHEN, CDR2 SYDVKM. This CDR3 comprises 17 residues. The junction had 8 bases not matched to a gene; V was cut back by 3 bases and J by 2 bases. A word on this clone: Its antigen is still unknown.

The data were produced by immunoSEQ multiplex PCR, yet TCRdb's version contains in-frame clones alone and is incomplete. The sample consists of approximately 70,000 clones, about 94% of them appearing once. Regarding the study as a whole: Within the 100 to 150 validation repertoires, first-cohort TCR clusters tended to co-occur, according to a later analysis.

The V call is TRBV28, the J call TRBJ1-5, with TRBD1 matching over 9 bases. The source of this sequence is a woman aged 18-29 years in good health and CMV-seronegative. Specimen: PBMCs. The CDR3 sequence is CASSFRQGGYGNQPQHF. The CDR3 DNA follows: TGTGCCAGCAGTTTCCGACAGGGGGGATATGGCAATCAGCCCCAGCATTTT.